This entry concerns a single T cell receptor (beta chain). The CDR3 loop spans 17 amino acids. V lost 2 bases to trimming and J lost 7 bases; unmatched junction nucleotides: 12. CDR1 is MNHEY, CDR2 SVGEGT, per germline. RNA transcripts served as the template for amplifying TCR beta CDR3 regions. When the TCR CDR3 underwent first-round RT-PCR, the HTBI primer set was used. TCRdb re-derived calls from the multiplex PCR reads in MiXCR, one entry per CDR3 protein. The data contain fewer than 350,000 distinct CDR3 sequences, roughly 20% of them singletons. This record belongs to a study of T cells in Graves' hyperthyroidism and ophthalmopathy.

The sequencing input was blood. This chain connects TRBV6-2 or TRBV6-3 to TRBJ2-1, with 9 nucleotides matching TRBD2. This sequence was found in a woman aged 50 to 60 with Graves' hyperthyroidism. The CDR3 protein is CASSYDGLGGGENEQFF. The CDR3 nucleotides are TGTGCCAGCAGTTACGATGGTCTTGGCGGGGGGGAGAATGAGCAGTTCTTC.